Listed below are T cell receptor beta chains from one sample, sequenced in a study of cytomegalovirus exposure and HLA in healthy donors. Using immunoSEQ multiplex PCR, the repertoire was profiled, and TCRdb retains in-frame clones only, with some absent. Of 95,000 to 110,000 clones listed, around three quarters are singletons. Source material: PBMCs. These receptors came from a man aged 25-45 years in good health and CMV-seronegative. CDR3s include the opening cysteine and the closing phenylalanine or tryptophan. Each record gives: V gene, clone size, J gene, D gene, CDR3 protein, CDR3 DNA. A D gene is named only where the DNA matches it firmly. Only some rows state a clone size, as once, few, many or a class for expanded clones.

TRBV7-2	.	TRBJ1-1	.	CASSLATGANTEAFF	TGTGCCAGCAGCTTGGCGACAGGAGCGAACACTGAAGCTTTCTTT
TRBV7-2	few	TRBJ2-7	.	CASSFGRGLYEQYF	TGTGCCAGCAGCTTCGGAAGGGGACTCTACGAGCAGTACTTC
TRBV27	.	TRBJ1-2	TRBD1	CASRLGTGALYGYTF	TGTGCCAGCAGGCTGGGGACAGGGGCCCTCTATGGCTACACCTTC
TRBV29-1	.	TRBJ2-1	TRBD2	CSVVLGLAAYNEQFF	TGCAGCGTTGTACTCGGACTAGCGGCTTACAATGAGCAGTTCTTC
TRBV6-4	.	TRBJ2-1	TRBD1	CASSPGTGMFF	TGTGCCAGCAGTCCCGGGACAGGGATGTTCTTC
TRBV5-4	once	TRBJ2-1	.	CASVVQGSPNNEQFF	TGTGCCAGCGTCGTACAGGGCTCCCCCAACAATGAGCAGTTCTTC
TRBV29-1	.	TRBJ2-3	TRBD2	CSVEDWSSGASTDTQYF	TGCAGCGTTGAAGATTGGTCTAGCGGTGCTAGCACAGATACGCAGTATTTT
TRBV2	.	TRBJ1-3	.	CASSYRVLSGNTIYF	TGTGCCAGCTCCTACAGGGTCTTAAGTGGAAACACCATATATTTT
TRBV19	.	TRBJ2-3	TRBD2	CASSTRSSGGNTDTQYF	TGTGCCAGTAGTACTCGAAGTAGCGGGGGGAACACAGATACGCAGTATTTT
TRBV15	few	TRBJ1-5	.	CATSRDLAGNQPQHF	TGTGCCACCAGCAGAGATCTGGCAGGGAATCAGCCCCAGCATTTT
TRBV5-1	.	TRBJ2-2	.	CASSLQGTNTGELFF	TGCGCCAGCAGCTTGCAGGGAACGAACACCGGGGAGCTGTTTTTT
TRBV5-1	.	TRBJ1-5	TRBD1	CASSLGPGGYQPQHF	TGCGCCAGCAGCTTGGGTCCAGGGGGCTATCAGCCCCAGCATTTT
TRBV4-1	few	TRBJ2-5	.	CASSRMLLETQYF	TGCGCCAGCAGCCGTATGTTGTTAGAGACCCAGTACTTC
TRBV6-1	.	TRBJ2-7	TRBD1	CASSELGTGRYEQYF	TGTGCCAGCAGTGAACTAGGGACAGGAAGATACGAGCAGTACTTC
TRBV13	.	TRBJ1-2	.	CASSLWGDVDGYTF	TGTGCCAGCAGCTTGTGGGGGGATGTAGATGGCTACACCTTC
TRBV7-9	.	TRBJ2-5	TRBD2	CASSPSVAGGETQYF	TGTGCCAGCAGCCCGTCGGTAGCGGGGGGAGAGACCCAGTACTTC
TRBV12-2	few	TRBJ2-3	.	CASRLSSGSKIDTQYF	TGTGCAAGTCGCCTCTCTAGCGGGAGTAAGATAGATACGCAGTATTTT
TRBV2	.	TRBJ2-1	TRBD2	CASSEPGSGGSYNEQFF	TGTGCCAGCAGTGAACCGGGGTCGGGAGGCTCCTACAATGAGCAGTTCTTC
TRBV11-2	once	TRBJ2-7	TRBD1	CASSFASGTAYEQYF	TGTGCCAGCAGCTTCGCTTCTGGGACAGCCTACGAGCAGTACTTC
TRBV10-3	.	TRBJ2-7	TRBD1	CAISDWGQGFDEQYF	TGTGCCATCAGTGACTGGGGACAGGGGTTCGACGAGCAGTACTTC
TRBV7-9	.	TRBJ2-2	TRBD2	CASSPRGRDRATGELFF	TGTGCCAGCAGTCCCCGGGGGAGGGACCGAGCGACCGGGGAGCTGTTTTTT
TRBV7-6	medium-sized	TRBJ1-1	.	CASSLRMAEADTEAFF	TGTGCCAGCAGCTTAAGGATGGCGGAGGCGGACACTGAAGCTTTCTTT
TRBV28	.	TRBJ2-7	TRBD2	CASSLAGGIYEQYF	TGTGCCAGCAGCTTAGCGGGAGGGATATACGAGCAGTACTTC
TRBV25-1	few	TRBJ2-3	.	CASSDPGTRYTDTQYF	TGTGCCAGCAGTGACCCGGGGACACGCTACACAGATACGCAGTATTTT
TRBV30	.	TRBJ1-3	.	CAWSVQGNTIYF	TGTGCCTGGAGTGTACAGGGAAACACCATATATTTT
TRBV27	.	TRBJ1-6	.	CASSIASGVLGNSPLHF	TGTGCCAGCAGTATAGCCTCGGGGGTTTTGGGGAATTCACCCCTCCACTTT
TRBV5-4	.	TRBJ2-7	TRBD1	CASSLEDRGHEQYF	TGTGCCAGCAGCTTGGAGGACAGGGGACACGAGCAGTACTTC
TRBV10-3	.	TRBJ1-5	.	CAISETGNYQPQHF	TGTGCCATCAGTGAGACAGGCAACTATCAGCCCCAGCATTTT
TRBV2	.	TRBJ2-1	TRBD2	CASSEGLAGGNEQFF	TGTGCCAGCAGTGAAGGACTAGCGGGGGGGAATGAGCAGTTCTTC
TRBV13	.	TRBJ2-5	.	CASSFSYQETQYF	TGTGCCAGCAGCTTTTCGTACCAAGAGACCCAGTACTTC
TRBV6-1	.	TRBJ2-7	TRBD2	CASSELQLSGRSYEQYF	TGTGCCAGCAGTGAACTCCAGCTTAGCGGGAGGTCCTACGAGCAGTACTTC
TRBV7-8	.	TRBJ1-6	TRBD1	CASSQDRGNSPLHF	TGTGCCAGCAGTCAAGACAGGGGGAATTCACCCCTCCACTTT
TRBV25-1	few	TRBJ1-2	.	CASSSGLGYTF	TGTGCCAGCAGTTCAGGGCTCGGCTACACCTTC
TRBV19	.	TRBJ2-2	TRBD1	CASSRGQRNTGELFF	TGTGCCAGTAGTAGGGGACAGCGTAACACCGGGGAGCTGTTTTTT
TRBV29-1	few	TRBJ2-7	TRBD1	CSVPGQGGEQYF	TGCAGCGTCCCGGGACAGGGGGGAGAGCAGTACTTC
TRBV2	.	TRBJ2-1	TRBD1	CASSWAGGGVDEQFF	TGTGCCAGCAGTTGGGCAGGGGGCGGCGTGGATGAGCAGTTCTTC
TRBV6-1	.	TRBJ2-2	TRBD2	CASSEVYFGTSGINTGELFF	TGTGCCAGCAGTGAAGTGTATTTTGGGACTAGCGGGATAAACACCGGGGAGCTGTTTTTT
TRBV28	few	TRBJ1-4	.	CASSLRKDRLYEKLFF	TGTGCCAGCAGTTTACGTAAGGACAGACTCTATGAAAAACTGTTTTTT
TRBV18	once	TRBJ1-4	.	CASSRERVGTNEKLFF	TGTGCCAGCTCACGGGAGCGCGTTGGAACTAATGAAAAACTGTTTTTT
TRBV5-1	.	TRBJ2-2	TRBD2	CASSSGLAGVKSPGELFF	TGCGCCAGCAGCTCCGGACTAGCGGGAGTAAAAAGTCCCGGGGAGCTGTTTTTT
TRBV11-2	few	TRBJ2-1	TRBD2	CASSPLAGVPRSSDNEQFF	TGTGCCAGCAGCCCTTTAGCGGGAGTACCCAGGAGTAGTGACAATGAGCAGTTCTTC
TRBV9	.	TRBJ2-7	.	CASSVEDRDYEQYF	TGTGCCAGCAGCGTAGAGGACAGAGATTACGAGCAGTACTTC
TRBV13	.	TRBJ2-7	.	CASSLKAGSYEQYF	TGTGCCAGCAGCTTAAAGGCAGGCTCCTACGAGCAGTACTTC
TRBV29-1	.	TRBJ1-4	.	CSVEGGGLNEKLFF	TGCAGCGTTGAAGGCGGGGGACTTAATGAAAAACTGTTTTTT
TRBV2	.	TRBJ1-4	TRBD1	CASRKSGTALNEKLFF	TGTGCCAGCAGAAAATCCGGGACAGCCTTAAATGAAAAACTGTTTTTT
TRBV28	.	TRBJ1-5	.	CASSLVQGNQPQHF	TGTGCCAGCAGTTTAGTTCAGGGCAATCAGCCCCAGCATTTT
TRBV25-1	.	TRBJ1-2	.	CACREGGGGYTF	TGTGCCTGTAGGGAGGGTGGGGGCGGCTACACCTTC
TRBV27	.	TRBJ2-1	.	CASRLLAGAQSNEQFF	TGTGCCAGCAGGCTCCTCGCGGGGGCACAATCCAATGAGCAGTTCTTC
TRBV7-9	.	TRBJ2-1	TRBD2	CASRPGLAGGHEQFF	TGTGCCAGCCGGCCGGGACTAGCGGGAGGACATGAGCAGTTCTTC
TRBV5-4	.	TRBJ1-1	.	CASSLGRGTEAFF	TGTGCCAGCAGCTTGGGCAGGGGCACTGAAGCTTTCTTT
TRBV6-6	.	TRBJ1-2	.	CASSYPGGSANYGYTF	TGTGCCAGCAGTTATCCGGGCGGGTCGGCTAACTATGGCTACACCTTC
TRBV6-1	.	TRBJ1-5	.	CASSQGRQDQPQHF	TGTGCCAGCAGTCAGGGTCGACAGGATCAGCCCCAGCATTTT
TRBV2	.	TRBJ2-1	TRBD1	CASSEGDRGYNEQFF	TGTGCCAGCAGTGAAGGAGACAGGGGTTACAATGAGCAGTTCTTC
TRBV30	.	TRBJ1-2	.	CAWTVGQLSRYGYTF	TGTGCCTGGACCGTAGGACAGCTCTCTCGGTATGGCTACACCTTC
TRBV11-2	.	TRBJ2-7	.	CASSYGTLSYEQYF	TGTGCCAGCAGCTACGGGACACTCTCCTACGAGCAGTACTTC
TRBV2	.	TRBJ1-5	.	CASSQDSRNQPQHF	TGTGCCAGCAGTCAAGACAGTCGCAATCAGCCCCAGCATTTT
TRBV5-4	.	TRBJ2-1	TRBD2	CASSSSGRSHEQFF	TGTGCCAGCAGCTCTAGCGGGAGGAGCCATGAGCAGTTCTTC